One and the same sample provided the 21 T cell receptor beta chains below, sequenced in a study of CD4 T cell repertoires in COVID-19. Sequencing used immunoSEQ multiplex PCR; TCRdb keeps in-frame clones, though not all of them. The table shows about 75,000 clones, with 83% occurring only once. The sequencing here drew on CD4+ T cells from peripheral blood, taken after recovery from COVID-19. These receptors were obtained from a human donor who had COVID-19.

J is TRBJ2-2 and V is TRBV7-2; tentatively, D is TRBD1 (6 bases). CDR1 and CDR2 (germline): SGHTA, FQGNSA. The CDR3 spans 15 residues. V dropped 1 base and J dropped 5 bases, with 11 bases sitting between them. CDR3: CASSLGDIGTGELFF. The CDR3 DNA reads as TGTGCCAGCAGCTTAGGGGACATTGGGACCGGGGAGCTGTTTTTT.

The chain links TRBV19 to TRBJ1-1; D unclear. With 0 bases removed from V and 7 bases from J, the gap between germline ends came to 9 bases. Germline V gives CDR1 LNHDA, CDR2 SQIVND (reference sequence). The CDR3 has 13 amino acids. DNA of the CDR3: TGTGCCAGTAGTATAGAGGCCAGACATGAAGCTTTCTTT. Its translation is CASSIEARHEAFF.

The chain combines TRBV6-5 with TRBJ1-3; D is unclear. Trimming took off 2 bases at V and 4 bases at J, with 9 bases between the two ends. CDR1 is MNHEY and CDR2 is SVGAGI in the germline V gene. The CDR3 spans 14 residues. CDR3 DNA sequence: TGTGCCAGCAGTTACGCCCCGTTGGGAAACACCATATATTTT. Amino acids: CASSYAPLGNTIYF.

The table lists this clone with many counts. This chain uses TRBV7-6 with TRBJ1-3, with TRBD1 matching 7 bases. The germline V gene has CDR1 SGHVS and CDR2 FNYEAQ. This CDR3 contains 16 residues. Trimming cost V 4 bases and J 0 bases; bases outside gene matches: 6. CDR3 protein: CASSSGQKSSGNTIYF. In DNA, the CDR3 is TGTGCCAGCAGCTCGGGACAGAAGAGCTCTGGAAACACCATATATTTT.

This sequence joins TRBV27 and TRBJ1-1; D is unresolved. Germline-derived CDR1 and CDR2 are MNHEY and SMNVEV (reference sequence). This CDR3 contains 13 residues. Trimming pared 2 bases from V and 8 bases from J, leaving 12 bases between. CDR3 nucleotide sequence: TGTGCCAGCAGTTTAAGTCGGGCCATGGAAGCTTTCTTT. Encoded protein: CASSLSRAMEAFF.

CDR3 region: CASSLGTTNYGYTF. In nucleotides, the CDR3 is TGTGCCAGCAGCTTAGGGACAACTAACTATGGCTACACCTTC. This rearrangement joins TRBV7-2 to TRBJ1-2; tentatively, D is TRBD1 (5 bases). Trimming left V 1 base short and J 0 bases short, with 6 bases between. This CDR3 is 14 amino acids long. In germline, CDR1 is SGHTA, CDR2 FQGNSA.

V usage is TRBV7-2 and J usage is TRBJ2-2, with no clear D. Trimming removed 1 base from V and 4 bases from J, with 4 bases in between. The length of the CDR3 is 13 residues. Germline values: CDR1 SGHTA, CDR2 FQGNSA. This chain's CDR3 is CASSLDSTGELFF. CDR3 sequence (DNA): TGTGCCAGCAGCTTAGACAGCACCGGGGAGCTGTTTTTT.

The chain has TRBV6-5 and TRBJ2-7; D might be TRBD2 (6 bases). CDR1 MNHEY and CDR2 SVGAGI come from the germline V gene. The CDR3 consists of 14 residues. The germline V and J ends were trimmed by 2 bases and 3 bases, with 11 bases remaining between them. CDR3 coding DNA: TGTGCCAGCAGTTACCGGCGGGATCTCTACGAGCAGTACTTC. Protein sequence: CASSYRRDLYEQYF.

The rearrangement uses TRBV6-5 and TRBJ1-2, with D perhaps TRBD1 (5 bases). Germline V gives CDR1 MNHEY, CDR2 SVGAGI. The germline V and J ends were trimmed by 0 bases and 2 bases, with 7 bases remaining between them. This CDR3 region has 14 residues. The CDR3 loop reads CASSYSAGNYGYTF. As DNA, the CDR3 is TGTGCCAGCAGTTACTCAGCAGGGAACTATGGCTACACCTTC.

CDR3 in amino acids: CASSIEDRRNQPQHF. The CDR3 bases are TGTGCCAGTAGTATAGAGGACAGGCGGAATCAGCCCCAGCATTTT. This sequence joins TRBV19 and TRBJ1-5, with TRBD1 matching 7 bases. The CDR3 length is 15 residues. Germline assignment: CDR1 LNHDA and CDR2 SQIVND (reference sequence). Trimming at V came to 0 bases and at J to 4 bases, leaving 3 bases not matched to a gene.

This chain uses TRBV7-2 with TRBJ1-1; D gene ambiguous. V lost 1 base and J 5 bases, leaving 2 bases between the germline ends. In germline, CDR1 is SGHTA, CDR2 FQGNSA. CDR3 size: 11 residues. The DNA of the CDR3 is TGTGCCAGCAGCTTAGGTACTGAAGCTTTCTTT. Amino acid sequence: CASSLGTEAFF.

The V gene is TRBV28, the J gene TRBJ2-7; 12 nucleotides match TRBD2. Germline V gene lookup returns CDR1 MDHEN and CDR2 SYDVKM. CDR3 length: 14 amino acids. V lost 7 bases and J lost 4; bases outside the gene matches: 5. This CDR3 is CASNRLAGVYEQYF. The CDR3 nucleotides are TGTGCCAGCAACCGACTAGCGGGAGTGTACGAGCAGTACTTC.

The V and J genes are TRBV5-1 and TRBJ1-2; possibly TRBD1 for D (5 bases). The CDR3 spans 14 residues. CDR1 and CDR2 (germline): SGHRS, YFSETQ. V was shortened by 0 bases and J by 3 bases, with 9 bases between the two germline ends. CDR3 DNA: TGCGCCAGCAGCTTGGATCCAGGGTACTATGGCTACACCTTC. Translating it yields CASSLDPGYYGYTF. Based on the CDR3 plus reference TRBV5-1 and TRBJ1-2, the full variable domain is KAGVTQTPRYLIKTRGQQVTLSCSPISGHRSVSWYQQTPGQGLQFLFEYFSETQRNKGNFPGRFSGRQFSNSRSEMNVSTLELGDSALYLCASSLDPGYYGYTFGSGTRLTVV.

The V gene is TRBV6-5, the J gene TRBJ1-4; D gene unclear. The CDR3 spans 14 residues. V was pared by 7 bases and J by 3 bases, with 12 bases between. Germline V lookup: CDR1 MNHEY, CDR2 SVGAGI. As DNA, the CDR3 is TGTGCCAGCAAACTGACGGGAGCTAATGAAAAACTGTTTTTT. It specifies CASKLTGANEKLFF.

CDR3: CASSLRDRRDEQFF. CDR3 nucleotides: TGTGCCAGCAGCCTCCGGGACCGCCGCGATGAGCAGTTCTTC. The rearrangement uses TRBV11-3 and TRBJ2-1, with D possibly called TRBD1 or TRBD2 (5 bases each). This CDR3 has 14 residues. CDR1 SGHNT and CDR2 YENEEA come from the germline V gene. V was shortened by 5 bases and J by 8 bases, with 16 bases between the two germline ends.

V is TRBV19 and J is TRBJ1-4; D remains ambiguous. CDR1 and CDR2 from the germline V gene are LNHDA and SQIVND (reference sequence). CDR3 length equals 14 residues. V was pared by 10 bases and J by 7 bases, with 19 bases between. In nucleotides, the CDR3 is TGTGCCACCCTTAAGGGAGGCACCGGTGAAAAACTGTTTTTT. Amino acid sequence: CATLKGGTGEKLFF.

The chain is built from TRBV6-6 and TRBJ2-1; TRBD2 agrees at 12 bases. V shed 5 bases and J 6 bases; nucleotides not matched to a gene: 8. The germline CDR1 and CDR2 sequences are MNHNY and SVGAGI (reference sequence). The CDR3 runs to 16 residues. The CDR3: CASSRPTSGGSNEQFF. In DNA form, the CDR3 reads TGTGCCAGCAGTCGACCGACTAGCGGGGGCTCCAATGAGCAGTTCTTC.

This sequence joins TRBV3-1 (or the pseudogene TRBV3-2) and TRBJ2-2; either TRBD1 or TRBD2 may supply D (6 bases each). The CDR3 runs 17 residues. The V end was cut by 4 bases, the J end by 6 bases, with 21 bases between. The V gene's germline CDR1 is LGHDT and CDR2 YNNKEL (reference sequence). Here the CDR3 DNA reads TGTGCCAGCAGCCGGACTATCAGGGGAGGTTATCCCGGGGAGCTGTTTTTT. As protein: CASSRTIRGGYPGELFF.

V and J are TRBV11-2 and TRBJ2-1, with 7 bases fitting TRBD2. V shed 1 base and J 12 bases; nucleotides not matched to a gene: 12. Germline V gene lookup returns CDR1 SGHAT and CDR2 FQNNGV. The CDR3 extends over 15 amino acids. CDR3 in DNA: TGTGCCAGCAGCTTAGCGGGAGGACCCTATACGACGCAGTTCTTC. It yields the protein CASSLAGGPYTTQFF.

The gene calls are TRBV30 and TRBJ1-5; no firm D call. The CDR3 spans 15 residues. Germline CDR1 GTSNPN, CDR2 SVGIG (reference sequence). V lost 0 bases and J 3 bases, leaving 12 bases between the germline ends. The CDR3 region has the DNA TGTGCCTGGAGTGTAAAGGTTGGATACAATCAGCCCCAGCATTTT. This codes for CAWSVKVGYNQPQHF.

The chain employs TRBV28 and TRBJ2-3, with 9 bases identical to TRBD2. Germline lookup yields CDR1 MDHEN and CDR2 SYDVKM. With V trimmed by 5 bases and J by 7 bases, 13 bases remained unmatched. The CDR3 extends over 16 amino acids. The CDR3 DNA reads as TGTGCCAGCAGTCTCGCTAGCGGGACACCTCCGAATACGCAGTATTTT. As protein: CASSLASGTPPNTQYF.